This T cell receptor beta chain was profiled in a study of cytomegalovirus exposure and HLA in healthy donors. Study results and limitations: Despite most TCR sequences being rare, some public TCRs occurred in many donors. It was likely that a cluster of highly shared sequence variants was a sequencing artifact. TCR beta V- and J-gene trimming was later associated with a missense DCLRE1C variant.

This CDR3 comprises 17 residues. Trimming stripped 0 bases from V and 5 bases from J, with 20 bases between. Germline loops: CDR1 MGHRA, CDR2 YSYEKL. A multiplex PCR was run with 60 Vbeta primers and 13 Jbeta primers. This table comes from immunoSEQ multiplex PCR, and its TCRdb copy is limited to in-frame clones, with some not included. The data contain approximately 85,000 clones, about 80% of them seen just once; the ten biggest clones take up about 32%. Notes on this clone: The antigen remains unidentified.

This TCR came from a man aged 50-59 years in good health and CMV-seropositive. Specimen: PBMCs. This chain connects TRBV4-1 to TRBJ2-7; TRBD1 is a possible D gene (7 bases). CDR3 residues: CASSQERWGQGGDEQYF. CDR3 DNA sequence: TGCGCCAGCAGCCAAGAACGATGGGGTCAGGGGGGCGACGAGCAGTACTTC.